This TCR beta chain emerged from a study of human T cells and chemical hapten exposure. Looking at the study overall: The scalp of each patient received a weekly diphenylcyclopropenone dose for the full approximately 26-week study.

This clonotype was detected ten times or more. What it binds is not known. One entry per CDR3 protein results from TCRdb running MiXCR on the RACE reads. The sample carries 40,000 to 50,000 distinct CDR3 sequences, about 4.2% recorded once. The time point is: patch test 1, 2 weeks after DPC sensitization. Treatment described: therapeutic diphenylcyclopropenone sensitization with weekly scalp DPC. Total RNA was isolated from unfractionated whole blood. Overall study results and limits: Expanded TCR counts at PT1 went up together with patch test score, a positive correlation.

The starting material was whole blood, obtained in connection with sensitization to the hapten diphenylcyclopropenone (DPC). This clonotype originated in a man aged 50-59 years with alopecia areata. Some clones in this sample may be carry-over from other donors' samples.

The CDR3 bases are TGCAGTGCGAGGGGTCTGGAGCGGACCTACAATGAGCAGTTCTTC. This translates into CSARGLERTYNEQFF. The chain carries TRBV20-1 and TRBJ2-1; D possibly matches TRBD1 or TRBD2 (5 bases each). Germline V gene data show CDR1 as DFQATT and CDR2 as SNEGSKA (reference sequence). The V gene lost 6 bases and the J gene lost 2 bases, with 17 bases spanning the gap. The CDR3 is 15 amino acids.